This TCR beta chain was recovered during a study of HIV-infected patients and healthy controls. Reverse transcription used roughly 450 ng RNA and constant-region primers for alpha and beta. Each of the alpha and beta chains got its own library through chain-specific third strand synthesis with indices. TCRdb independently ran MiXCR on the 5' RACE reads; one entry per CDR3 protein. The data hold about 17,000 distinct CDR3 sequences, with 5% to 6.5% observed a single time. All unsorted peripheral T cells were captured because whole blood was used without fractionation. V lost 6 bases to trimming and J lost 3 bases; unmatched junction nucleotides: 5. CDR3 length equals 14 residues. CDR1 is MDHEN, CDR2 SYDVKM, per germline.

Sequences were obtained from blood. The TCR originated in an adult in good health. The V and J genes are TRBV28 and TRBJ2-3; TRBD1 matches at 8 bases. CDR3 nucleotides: TGTGCCAGCAGGGCACGGACAGGGACAGATACGCAGTATTTT. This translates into CASRARTGTDTQYF.